The rows below give T cell receptor beta chains drawn from one sample of a study of chemoradiotherapy in HPV16-positive cancers. Profiling relied on immunoSEQ multiplex PCR, and the TCRdb table lists in-frame clones only, not all of them. Altogether thousands of clones are present, roughly 83% being singletons, with the ten largest covering 15% to 20%. Sequenced material: tumor tissue, taken from a patient who underwent chemoradiotherapy. The receptors were gathered from a human donor with HPV-associated anogenital cancer. CDR3s include the opening cysteine and the closing phenylalanine or tryptophan. The order of the fields is V gene, J gene, CDR3 protein.

>TRBV27|TRBJ1-2
CASSLGGAGYTF
>TRBV5-1|TRBJ2-6
CASSLDRAGANVLTF
>TRBV27|TRBJ2-5
CASSLNRGRLQETQYF
>TRBV7-2|TRBJ1-5
CASSRKDINQPQHF
>TRBV2|TRBJ1-5
CASSEDRRSGSNQPQHF
>TRBV19|TRBJ1-1
CASSIGGDTEAFF
>TRBV19|TRBJ2-2
CASSISDGNTGELFF
>TRBV30|TRBJ1-2
CAWSVRGHVNYGYTF
>TRBV28|TRBJ2-7
CASSLAGLKSSYEQYF
>TRBV4-3|TRBJ1-4
CASSQQRGTNEKLFF
>TRBV19|TRBJ2-2
CAASTSGTGELFF
>TRBV30|TRBJ1-1
CAWIPYPGMNTEAFF
>TRBV9|TRBJ2-2
CASSVVLGGELFF
>TRBV9|TRBJ2-7
CASSVVGQGANEQYF
>TRBV2|TRBJ1-1
CASSDQPGLNTEAFF
>TRBV4-1|TRBJ2-1
CASSPWEDRYNEQFF
>TRBV5-1|TRBJ2-2
CASSPKPGLAGAGELFF
>TRBV18|TRBJ1-1
CASSLKPGRGNTEAFF
>TRBV27|TRBJ2-2
CASRWGFNTGELFF
>TRBV6-1|TRBJ1-1
CASSAPGRLNTEAFF
>TRBV5-5|TRBJ1-4
CASSQRDRVALNEKLFF
>TRBV7-2|TRBJ2-7
CASSFAYAGGEQYF
>TRBV18|TRBJ1-1
CASSEGGVLTEAFF
>TRBV27|TRBJ2-1
CASSRTLTNSYNEQFF
>TRBV5-4|TRBJ1-1
CASSLELTGNTEAFF
>TRBV9|TRBJ2-5
CASSPGTSGGAGGYETQYF
>TRBV30|TRBJ1-2
CAWTGQDYGYTF
>TRBV18|TRBJ2-7
CASSGLAGAGEQYF
>TRBV7-2|TRBJ2-1
CASGWTSGPNEQFF
>TRBV5-1|TRBJ2-3
CASSLTAGGPTDTQYF
>TRBV5-1|TRBJ2-5
CASSLEGAETQYF
>TRBV6-1|TRBJ1-4
CASSESLKGQATNEKLFF